Listed below are T cell receptor beta chains from one sample, sequenced in a study of OX40 agonist ivuxolimab in advanced cancers. Libraries were prepared by immunoSEQ multiplex PCR; TCRdb keeps only in-frame clonotypes and omits some of them. Among over 70,000 clones listed, approximately 90% were seen once. The material sequenced was CD4+ or CD8+ T cells sorted from blood, taken in a trial of the OX40 agonist ivuxolimab. These receptors originate from an adult with an advanced solid tumor such as melanoma, head and neck, liver or kidney cancer. CDR3s include the opening cysteine and the closing phenylalanine or tryptophan. A D gene is named only where the DNA matches it firmly. Only some rows state a clone size, as once, few, many or a class for expanded clones.

many	TRBJ1-1	NA	TRBV30	TGTGCCTGGACCCCCCTACCCCCGAACACTGAAGCTTTCTTT	CAWTPLPPNTEAFF
NA	TRBJ2-2	TRBD2	TRBV19	TGTGCCAGTAGTGTCGGGACTAGCGGGGCCGGGGAGCTGTTTTTT	CASSVGTSGAGELFF
NA	TRBJ2-7	NA	TRBV7-9	TGTGCCAGCGGTCTTAGCTACGAGCAGTACTTC	CASGLSYEQYF
NA	TRBJ2-7	NA	TRBV27	TGTGCCAGCAGTTTCGCCGGGACAAGCTACGAGCAGTACTTC	CASSFAGTSYEQYF
NA	TRBJ1-4	NA	TRBV7-2	TGTGCCAGCAGCTTAGTTGTGGGAAAACTGTTTTTT	CASSLVVGKLFF
NA	TRBJ2-7	NA	TRBV28	TGTGCCAGCAGCCTTCGGACACGGATCTACGAGCAGTACTTC	CASSLRTRIYEQYF
once	TRBJ2-1	NA	TRBV14	TGTGCCAGCAGCCAAGCAAGGGCAAGGGTCTACAATGAGCAGTTCTTC	CASSQARARVYNEQFF
NA	TRBJ2-7	TRBD2	TRBV6-5	TGTGCCAGCAGTCCTGGGACTAGCGGGATCTACGAGCAGTACTTC	CASSPGTSGIYEQYF
NA	TRBJ1-1	NA	TRBV7-5	TGTGCCACCCGACGGGGGGACACTGAAGCTTTCTTT	CATRRGDTEAFF
NA	TRBJ2-1	TRBD2	TRBV7-7	TGTGCCAGCAGCTCGGGGCTAGCGGAGGACTACAATGAGCAGTTCTTC	CASSSGLAEDYNEQFF
NA	TRBJ2-7	NA	TRBV6-6	TGTGCCAGCAGTTACCCACCCCCTGAGCAGTACTTC	CASSYPPPEQYF
NA	TRBJ2-1	TRBD1	TRBV7-8	TGTGCCAGCAGCCCAGAGGGGACAGGGGGCCGCTATGAGCAGTTCTTC	CASSPEGTGGRYEQFF
NA	TRBJ2-7	TRBD2	TRBV27	TGTGCCAGCAGTGTGCGGGAGGTGAGCAAATCAATCTACGAGCAGTACTTC	CASSVREVSKSIYEQYF
once	TRBJ1-2	NA	TRBV6-6	TGTGCCAGCAGTCAACGCTTCAACGGGGATGGCTACACCTTC	CASSQRFNGDGYTF
NA	TRBJ2-7	TRBD1	TRBV7-6	TGTGCCAGCAGCTTAGCTTCCGGGACAGGGGTCGAGCAGTACTTC	CASSLASGTGVEQYF
NA	TRBJ1-4	NA	TRBV5-1	TGCGCCAGCAGCCCGGATAGCCTTGATGAAAAACTGTTTTTT	CASSPDSLDEKLFF
NA	TRBJ2-2	TRBD1	TRBV10-1	TGCGCCAGCAGTGATCCCGGGACAGGGGGCGCGGAAACCGGGGAGCTGTTTTTT	CASSDPGTGGAETGELFF
once	TRBJ1-3	NA	TRBV28	TGTGCCAGCAGCCCCGGTGCACCAGAAGGTGGAAACACCATATATTTT	CASSPGAPEGGNTIYF
NA	TRBJ2-1	NA	TRBV11-2	TGTGCCAGCAGCTTAGATCGGGTTGGGGGCTCCTACAATGAGCAGTTCTTC	CASSLDRVGGSYNEQFF
NA	TRBJ1-1	NA	TRBV11-2	TGTGCCAGCAGCTTCTCAGTAATGAACACTGAAGCTTTCTTT	CASSFSVMNTEAFF
NA	TRBJ2-3	TRBD1	TRBV29-1	TGCAGCGTTTGGGCACCGACAGGGGCCGCTAGCACAGATACGCAGTATTTT	CSVWAPTGAASTDTQYF
NA	TRBJ2-6	TRBD1	TRBV7-3	TGTGCCAGCAGCTTCCGGAGTATAATGGACAGGGCCGTTTCTGGGGCCAACGTCCTGACTTTC	CASSFRSIMDRAVSGANVLTF
NA	TRBJ2-1	TRBD2	TRBV7-3	TGTGCCAGCAGCTTAGCGGGGGGGCTCAATGAGCAGTTCTTC	CASSLAGGLNEQFF
NA	TRBJ1-1	NA	TRBV15	TGTGCCACCAGCGCCGACAGGTTGAACACTGAAGCTTTCTTT	CATSADRLNTEAFF
NA	TRBJ2-7	NA	TRBV11-2	TGTGCCAGCAGCTTAGGTAGTGCCTACGAGCAGTACTTC	CASSLGSAYEQYF
NA	TRBJ1-2	TRBD1	TRBV16	TGTGCCAGCAGCCCCCGGACAGGGGGCGTCTATGGCTACACCTTC	CASSPRTGGVYGYTF
NA	TRBJ2-7	NA	TRBV5-5	TGTGCCAGCAGCCTGGACTCCCGGTTGAACGAGCAGTACTTC	CASSLDSRLNEQYF
NA	TRBJ2-1	NA	TRBV19	TGTGCCAGTAGCCCTGGAGCGGTGTACAATGAGCAGTTCTTC	CASSPGAVYNEQFF
NA	TRBJ2-4	NA	TRBV27	TGTGCCAGCAGTATTTCCCGGGACGGAAAAAACATTCAGTACTTC	CASSISRDGKNIQYF
NA	TRBJ1-3	TRBD1	TRBV2	TGTGCCAGCAGGAGTACCGGGACAGGGCGGCTCGGAAACACCATATATTTT	CASRSTGTGRLGNTIYF
NA	TRBJ1-4	NA	TRBV9	TGTGCCAGCAGCAAGGACCGGCTTAAACTGTTTTTT	CASSKDRLKLFF
NA	TRBJ2-5	TRBD2	TRBV5-1	TGCGCCAGCAGCTTGGAGCAGCGGGGGGCACAGGAGACCCAGTACTTC	CASSLEQRGAQETQYF
NA	TRBJ2-3	TRBD2	TRBV10-3	TGTGCCATCAGTGGGGATAGCGGGAGGGCCCCAGATACGCAGTATTTT	CAISGDSGRAPDTQYF
NA	TRBJ2-1	NA	TRBV7-9	TGTGCCAGCAGCCCCTCGGGCAATGAGCAGTTCTTC	CASSPSGNEQFF
once	TRBJ2-7	NA	TRBV6-5	TGTGCCAGCAGTTACTCCGACGTCGAGGTGCAGCAGTACTTC	CASSYSDVEVQQYF
NA	TRBJ2-5	NA	TRBV7-9	TGTGCCAGCAGCTGGGGGGAGACCCAGTACTTC	CASSWGETQYF